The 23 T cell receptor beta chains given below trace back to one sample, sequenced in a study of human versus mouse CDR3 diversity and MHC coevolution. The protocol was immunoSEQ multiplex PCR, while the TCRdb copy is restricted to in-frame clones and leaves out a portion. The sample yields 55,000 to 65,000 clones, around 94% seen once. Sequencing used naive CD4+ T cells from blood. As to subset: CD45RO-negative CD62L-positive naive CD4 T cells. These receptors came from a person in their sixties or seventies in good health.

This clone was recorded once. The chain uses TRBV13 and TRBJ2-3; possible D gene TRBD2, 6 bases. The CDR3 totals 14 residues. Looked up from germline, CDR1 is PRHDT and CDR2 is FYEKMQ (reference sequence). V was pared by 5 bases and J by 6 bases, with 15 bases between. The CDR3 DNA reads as TGTGCCAGCAGCCTCGGGGGTGAATGGGATACGCAGTATTTT. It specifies CASSLGGEWDTQYF. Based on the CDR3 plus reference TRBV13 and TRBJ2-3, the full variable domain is AAGVIQSPRHLIKEKRETATLKCYPIPRHDTVYWYQQGPGQDPQFLISFYEKMQSDKGSIPDRFSAQQFSDYHSELNMSSLELGDSALYFCASSLGGEWDTQYFGPGTRLTVL.

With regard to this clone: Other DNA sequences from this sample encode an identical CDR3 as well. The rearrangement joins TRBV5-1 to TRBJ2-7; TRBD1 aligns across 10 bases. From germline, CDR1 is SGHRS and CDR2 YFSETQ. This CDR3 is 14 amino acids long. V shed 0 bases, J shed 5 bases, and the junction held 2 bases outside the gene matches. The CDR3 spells CASSLVGTGDEQYF. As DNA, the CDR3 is TGCGCCAGCAGCTTGGTAGGGACAGGGGACGAGCAGTACTTC.

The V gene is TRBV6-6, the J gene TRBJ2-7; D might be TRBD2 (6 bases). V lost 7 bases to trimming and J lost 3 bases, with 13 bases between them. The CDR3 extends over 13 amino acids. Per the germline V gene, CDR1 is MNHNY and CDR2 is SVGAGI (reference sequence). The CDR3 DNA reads TGTGCCAGCAATGCGGGACTTTACTACGAGCAGTACTTC. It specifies CASNAGLYYEQYF.

The CDR3 bases are TGTGCCACCACCCGGGGACAGAACTATGGCTACACCTTC. Encoded protein: CATTRGQNYGYTF. The chain couples TRBV6-5 to TRBJ1-2; 7 bases match TRBD1. Germline assignment: CDR1 MNHEY and CDR2 SVGAGI. With 10 bases clipped from V and 2 bases from J, the junction kept 7 bases outside the gene matches. This CDR3 is 13 amino acids long.

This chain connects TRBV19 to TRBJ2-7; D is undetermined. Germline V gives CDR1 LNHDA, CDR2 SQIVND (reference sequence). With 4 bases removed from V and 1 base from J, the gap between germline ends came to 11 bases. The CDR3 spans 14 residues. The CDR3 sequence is CASSTSTQSYEQYF. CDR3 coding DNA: TGTGCCAGTAGTACCTCGACACAGTCCTACGAGCAGTACTTC.

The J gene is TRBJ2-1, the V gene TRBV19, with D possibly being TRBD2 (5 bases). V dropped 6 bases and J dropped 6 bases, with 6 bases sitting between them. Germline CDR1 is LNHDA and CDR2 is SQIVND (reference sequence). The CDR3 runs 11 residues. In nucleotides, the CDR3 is TGTGCCAGTAGACTAGTCAATGAGCAGTTCTTC. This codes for CASRLVNEQFF.

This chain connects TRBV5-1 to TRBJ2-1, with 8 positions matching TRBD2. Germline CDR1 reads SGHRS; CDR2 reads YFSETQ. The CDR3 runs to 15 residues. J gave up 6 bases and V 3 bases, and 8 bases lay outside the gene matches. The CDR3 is CASSSTAGVSNEQFF. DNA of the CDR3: TGCGCCAGCAGCTCCACAGCGGGAGTTTCCAATGAGCAGTTCTTC.

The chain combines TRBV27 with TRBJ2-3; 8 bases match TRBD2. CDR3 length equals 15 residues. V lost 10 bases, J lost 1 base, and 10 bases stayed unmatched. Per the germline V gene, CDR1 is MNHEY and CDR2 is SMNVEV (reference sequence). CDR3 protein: CATAEAGGGTDTQYF. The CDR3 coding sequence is TGTGCCACCGCGGAGGCGGGAGGAGGCACAGATACGCAGTATTTT.

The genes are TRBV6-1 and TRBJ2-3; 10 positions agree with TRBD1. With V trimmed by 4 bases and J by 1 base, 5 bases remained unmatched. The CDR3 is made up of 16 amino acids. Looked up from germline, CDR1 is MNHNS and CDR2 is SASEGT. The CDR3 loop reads CASSVSGTGGTDTQYF. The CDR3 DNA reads TGTGCCAGCAGTGTATCCGGGACAGGGGGCACAGATACGCAGTATTTT.

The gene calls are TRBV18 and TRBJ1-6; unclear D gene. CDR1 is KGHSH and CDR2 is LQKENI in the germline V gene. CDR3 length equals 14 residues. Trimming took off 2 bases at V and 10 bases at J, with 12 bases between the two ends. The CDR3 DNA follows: TGTGCCAGCTCACCATCCGACTCCGTCTCACCCCTCCACTTT. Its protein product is CASSPSDSVSPLHF. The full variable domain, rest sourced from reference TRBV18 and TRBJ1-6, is NAGVMQNPRHLVRRRGQEARLRCSPMKGHSHVYWYRQLPEEGLKFMVYLQKENIIDESGMPKERFSAEFPKEGPSILRIQQVVRGDSAAYFCASSPSDSVSPLHFGNGTRLTVT.

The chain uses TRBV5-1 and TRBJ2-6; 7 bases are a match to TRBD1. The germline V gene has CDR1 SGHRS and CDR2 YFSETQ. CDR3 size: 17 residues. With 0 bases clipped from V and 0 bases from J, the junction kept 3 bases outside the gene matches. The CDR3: CASSLAGTASGANVLTF. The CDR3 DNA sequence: TGCGCCAGCAGCTTGGCGGGGACAGCCTCTGGGGCCAACGTCCTGACTTTC.

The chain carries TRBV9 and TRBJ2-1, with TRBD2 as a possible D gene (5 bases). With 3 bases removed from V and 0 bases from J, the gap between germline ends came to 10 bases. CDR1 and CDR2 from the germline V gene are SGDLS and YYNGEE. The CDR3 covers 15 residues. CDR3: CASSGEKSSYNEQFF. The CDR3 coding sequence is TGTGCCAGCAGCGGGGAGAAGAGCTCCTACAATGAGCAGTTCTTC.

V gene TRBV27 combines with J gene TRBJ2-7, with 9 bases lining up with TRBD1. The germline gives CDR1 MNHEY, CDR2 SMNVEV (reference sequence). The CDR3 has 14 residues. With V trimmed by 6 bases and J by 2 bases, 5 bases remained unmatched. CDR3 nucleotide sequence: TGTGCCAGCAGCCGGGACAGGGCCGCCTACGAGCAGTACTTC. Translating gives CASSRDRAAYEQYF.

CDR3 sequence: CASSLRQGTNTGELFF. The CDR3 DNA reads TGCGCCAGCAGCTTGAGGCAGGGCACGAACACCGGGGAGCTGTTTTTT. The gene calls are TRBV5-1 and TRBJ2-2; D perhaps matches TRBD1 (5 bases). With 1 base removed from V and 0 bases from J, the gap between germline ends came to 10 bases. Germline CDR1 is SGHRS and CDR2 is YFSETQ. This CDR3 is built from 16 residues.

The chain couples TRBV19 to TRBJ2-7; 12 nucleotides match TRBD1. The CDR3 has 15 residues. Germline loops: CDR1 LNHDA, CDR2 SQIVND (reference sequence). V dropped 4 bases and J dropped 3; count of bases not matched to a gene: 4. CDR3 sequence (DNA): TGTGCCAGTAGTAACCGGGACAGGGGGCTCTACGAGCAGTACTTC. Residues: CASSNRDRGLYEQYF.

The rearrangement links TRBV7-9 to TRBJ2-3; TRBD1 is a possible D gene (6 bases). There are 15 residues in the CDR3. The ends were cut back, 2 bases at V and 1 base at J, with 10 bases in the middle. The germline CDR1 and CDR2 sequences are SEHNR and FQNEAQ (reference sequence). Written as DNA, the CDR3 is TGTGCCAGCAGCTTATTGGACAGCCGCACAGATACGCAGTATTTT. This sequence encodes CASSLLDSRTDTQYF.

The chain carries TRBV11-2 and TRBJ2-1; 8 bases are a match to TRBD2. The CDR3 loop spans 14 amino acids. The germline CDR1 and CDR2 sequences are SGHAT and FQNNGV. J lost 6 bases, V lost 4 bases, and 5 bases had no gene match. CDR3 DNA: TGTGCCAGCAGCTACTCCGGGACTAGCAATGAGCAGTTCTTC. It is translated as CASSYSGTSNEQFF. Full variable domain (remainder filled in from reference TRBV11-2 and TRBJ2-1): EAGVAQSPRYKIIEKRQSVAFWCNPISGHATLYWYQQILGQGPKLLIQFQNNGVVDDSQLPKDRFSAERLKGVDSTLKIQPAKLEDSAVYLCASSYSGTSNEQFFGPGTRLTVL.

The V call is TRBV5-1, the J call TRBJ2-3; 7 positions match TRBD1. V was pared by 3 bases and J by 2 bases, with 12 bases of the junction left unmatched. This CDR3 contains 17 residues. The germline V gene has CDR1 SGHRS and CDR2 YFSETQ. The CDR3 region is CASSSSQGVQFTDTQYF. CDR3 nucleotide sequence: TGCGCCAGCAGCTCGAGTCAGGGGGTCCAATTCACAGATACGCAGTATTTT. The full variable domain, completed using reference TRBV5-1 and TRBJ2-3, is KAGVTQTPRYLIKTRGQQVTLSCSPISGHRSVSWYQQTPGQGLQFLFEYFSETQRNKGNFPGRFSGRQFSNSRSEMNVSTLELGDSALYLCASSSSQGVQFTDTQYFGPGTRLTVL.

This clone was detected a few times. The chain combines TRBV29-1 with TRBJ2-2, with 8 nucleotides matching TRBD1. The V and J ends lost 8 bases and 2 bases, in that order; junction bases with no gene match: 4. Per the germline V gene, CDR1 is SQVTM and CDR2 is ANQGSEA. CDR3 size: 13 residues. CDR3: CSMTGVNTGELFF. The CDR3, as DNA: TGCAGCATGACAGGGGTTAACACCGGGGAGCTGTTTTTT.

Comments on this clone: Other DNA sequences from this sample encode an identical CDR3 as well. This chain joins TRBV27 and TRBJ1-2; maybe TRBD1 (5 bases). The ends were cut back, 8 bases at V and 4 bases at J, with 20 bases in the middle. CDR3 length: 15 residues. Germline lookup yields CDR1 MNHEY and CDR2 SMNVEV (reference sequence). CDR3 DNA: TGTGCCAGCGGTCCGAGACAGCCACCTGGCTATGGCTACACCTTC. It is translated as CASGPRQPPGYGYTF.

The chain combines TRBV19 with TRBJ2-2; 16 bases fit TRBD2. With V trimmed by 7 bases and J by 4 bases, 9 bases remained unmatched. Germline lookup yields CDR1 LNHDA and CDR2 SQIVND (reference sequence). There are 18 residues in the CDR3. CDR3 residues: CASKGGLAGGPGTGELFF. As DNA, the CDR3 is TGTGCCAGTAAGGGGGGACTAGCGGGAGGGCCTGGCACCGGGGAGCTGTTTTTT.

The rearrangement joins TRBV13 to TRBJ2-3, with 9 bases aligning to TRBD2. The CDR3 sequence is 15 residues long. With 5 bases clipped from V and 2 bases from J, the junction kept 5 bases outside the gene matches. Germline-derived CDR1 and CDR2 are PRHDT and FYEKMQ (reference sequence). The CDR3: CASSQAGGPTDTQYF. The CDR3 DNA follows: TGTGCCAGCAGCCAAGCGGGAGGACCCACAGATACGCAGTATTTT.

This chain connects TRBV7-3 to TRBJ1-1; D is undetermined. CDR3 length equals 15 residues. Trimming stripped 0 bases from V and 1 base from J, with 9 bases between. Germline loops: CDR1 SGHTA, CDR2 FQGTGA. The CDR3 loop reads CASSLTGLPNTEAFF. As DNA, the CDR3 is TGTGCCAGCAGCTTAACCGGACTGCCGAACACTGAAGCTTTCTTT. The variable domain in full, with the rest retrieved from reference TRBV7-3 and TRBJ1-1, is GAGVSQTPSNKVTEKGKYVELRCDPISGHTALYWYRQSLGQGPEFLIYFQGTGAADDSGLPNDRFFAVRPEGSVSTLKIQRTERGDSAVYLCASSLTGLPNTEAFFGQGTRLTVV.